One sample yielded the 18 T cell receptor beta chains listed below, sequenced in a study of T cells in Graves' hyperthyroidism and ophthalmopathy. RNA transcripts gave rise to amplified TCR beta CDR3 regions. During a first-round RT-PCR of the TCR CDR3, the HTBI primer set was used. TCRdb fed the multiplex PCR reads into MiXCR, producing one record per CDR3 protein. This table has about 290,000 distinct CDR3 sequences, 13% appearing once. The sequenced material came from blood. Receptor source: a woman aged 30 to 39 with Graves' hyperthyroidism that later progressed to Graves' ophthalmopathy.

This clonotype was found a few times. This rearrangement joins TRBV19 to TRBJ1-5; perhaps TRBD1 as D (5 bases). Trimming left V 1 base short and J 6 bases short, with 10 bases between. Germline assignment: CDR1 LNHDA and CDR2 SQIVND (reference sequence). The CDR3 runs 14 residues. CDR3 coding DNA: TGTGCCAGTAGTATAGGGCTGAGGGGTCAGCCCCAGCATTTT. It codes for CASSIGLRGQPQHF. Drawing the rest from reference TRBV19 and TRBJ1-5, the complete variable domain is DGGITQSPKYLFRKEGQNVTLSCEQNLNHDAMYWYRQDPGQGLRLIYYSQIVNDFQKGDIAEGYSVSREKKESFPLTVTSAQKNPTAFYLCASSIGLRGQPQHFGDGTRLSIL.

This clonotype has a count of ten or more. The gene calls are TRBV2 and TRBJ2-1; D possibly corresponds to TRBD2 (5 bases). The germline V gene has CDR1 SNHLY and CDR2 FYNNEI. V shed 1 base and J shed 4 bases, with 14 bases lying between them. The CDR3 sequence is 16 residues long. DNA of the CDR3: TGTGCCAGCAGTGAAGACGCCGGACGAGGGTACAATGAGCAGTTCTTC. Translating gives CASSEDAGRGYNEQFF.

The V and J genes are TRBV29-1 and TRBJ1-4, with D possibly being TRBD1 (5 bases). Trimming removed 7 bases at V and 7 bases at J, with 19 bases between. Germline CDR1 reads SQVTM; CDR2 reads ANQGSEA. The CDR3 consists of 14 residues. CDR3 in amino acids: CSALISPGVEKLFF. Here the CDR3 DNA reads TGCAGCGCCCTGATTAGTCCGGGGGTTGAAAAACTGTTTTTT. The full variable domain, its missing parts supplied by reference TRBV29-1 and TRBJ1-4, is SAVISQKPSRDICQRGTSLTIQCQVDSQVTMMFWYRQQPGQSLTLIATANQGSEATYESGFVIDKFPISRPNLTFSTLTVSNMSPEDSSIYLCSALISPGVEKLFFGSGTQLSVL.

This clonotype appeared a few times. CDR3 DNA: TGTGCCAGTGGACAAACGTGGAATCAGCCCCAGCATTTT. Residues: CASGQTWNQPQHF. This chain links TRBV19 with TRBJ1-5; tentative D call: TRBD1 (5 bases). The CDR3 consists of 13 residues. Per the germline V gene, CDR1 is LNHDA and CDR2 is SQIVND (reference sequence). The V and J ends lost 8 bases and 4 bases respectively, with 12 bases between them.

This clonotype was seen repeatedly, ten times or more. The V and J genes are TRBV9 and TRBJ1-6; D gene uncertain. The CDR3 length is 15 residues. Germline values: CDR1 SGDLS, CDR2 YYNGEE. Trimming shortened V by 0 bases and J by 5 bases, and 9 bases separated the two germline ends. CDR3 coding DNA: TGTGCCAGCAGCGTAGCTACCGAAGATAATTCACCCCTCCACTTT. Protein sequence: CASSVATEDNSPLHF.

This clonotype was seen ten or more times. Its ends do not fully match the called genes, so a read error is possible. The chain links TRBV5-1 to TRBJ1-5; no clear D. CDR3 length: 13 amino acids. Germline V gene lookup returns CDR1 SGHRS and CDR2 YFSETQ. CDR3 coding DNA: TGTGCCAGCAGCTTAGCTTCCAATCAGCCCCAGCATTTT. This gives the protein CASSLASNQPQHF.

This clonotype has more than one count but fewer than ten. The rearrangement uses TRBV6-1 and TRBJ1-5; TRBD1 matches 9 bases. CDR3 size: 14 residues. The V segment lost 4 bases and the J segment 8 bases; nucleotides outside the gene matches: 6. From germline, CDR1 is MNHNS and CDR2 SASEGT. The CDR3 reads CASSVGQGFKPQHF. The CDR3 nucleotides are TGTGCCAGCAGTGTTGGACAGGGGTTTAAGCCCCAGCATTTT.

In this sample, this clonotype turned up many times. The CDR3 sequence: CASSHSGRPHEQYF. CDR3 DNA: TGTGCCAGCAGTCATAGCGGGAGACCACACGAGCAGTACTTC. This rearrangement joins TRBV6-2 or TRBV6-3 to TRBJ2-7; TRBD2 aligns across 9 bases. CDR3 length equals 14 residues. Germline values: CDR1 MNHEY, CDR2 SVGEGT. With V trimmed by 5 bases and J by 5 bases, 7 bases remained unmatched.

This clonotype is a singleton in its sample. This chain connects TRBV29-1 to TRBJ2-5; maybe TRBD2 (5 bases). Trimming removed 3 bases from V and 7 bases from J, with 12 bases in between. In germline, CDR1 is SQVTM, CDR2 ANQGSEA. The CDR3 has 12 residues. The chain's CDR3 is CSVDVGEGTQYF. The CDR3 nucleotides read TGCAGCGTTGACGTGGGAGAGGGGACCCAGTACTTC.

This clonotype was recorded many times. Here the CDR3 DNA reads TGTGCCAGCTCACCAGAAGGCGGATGGTTAGGCTACACCTTC. Protein sequence: CASSPEGGWLGYTF. V gene TRBV18 combines with J gene TRBJ1-2, with D unclear. The CDR3 runs 14 residues. V was trimmed by 2 bases and J by 8 bases, leaving 15 bases between them. Germline CDR1 is KGHSH and CDR2 is LQKENI.

The table lists this clonotype with a count of one. V gene TRBV19 combines with J gene TRBJ2-4, with D uncertain. Germline V gene data show CDR1 as LNHDA and CDR2 as SQIVND (reference sequence). The V and J ends lost 8 bases and 0 bases respectively, with 14 bases between them. The CDR3 is made up of 15 amino acids. CDR3 sequence: CASGPVAIAKNIQYF. In DNA, the CDR3 is TGTGCCAGTGGACCAGTTGCTATAGCCAAAAACATTCAGTACTTC.

The rearrangement uses TRBV6-1 and TRBJ1-6; 9 bases agree with TRBD1. CDR3 length equals 16 residues. Germline V gene sequence: CDR1 MNHNS, CDR2 SASEGT. After removal of 3 bases from V and 7 bases from J, the junction contained 7 bases not matched to a gene. CDR3 DNA sequence: TGTGCCAGCAGTGATACAGGGGGCGCCGGGAATTCACCCCTCCACTTT. Protein: CASSDTGGAGNSPLHF.

This clonotype was detected once. Given a much more abundant clone one base away, this may be a read error. The J gene is TRBJ2-1, the V gene TRBV5-1, with D perhaps assigned TRBD1 or TRBD2 (5 bases each). CDR1 and CDR2 from the germline V gene are SGHRS and YFSETQ. The CDR3 is 13 residues long. The CDR3, as DNA: TGCGCCAGCAGCGCCGGGACCTACAATGAGCAGCTCTTC. Amino acids: CASSAGTYNEQLF.

J is TRBJ2-5 and V is TRBV6-1, with 13 bases that match TRBD2. There are 17 residues in the CDR3. With V trimmed by 6 bases and J by 3 bases, 10 bases remained unmatched. Germline V gene data show CDR1 as MNHNS and CDR2 as SASEGT. CDR3 coding DNA: TGTGCCAGCAGGCACAGACCCGGGACTAGCGGGGAAGAGACCCAGTACTTC. Amino acid sequence: CASRHRPGTSGEETQYF.

There are many counts of this clonotype. The chain employs TRBV3-1 and TRBJ2-7; maybe TRBD1 (6 bases). This CDR3 is built from 14 residues. The V and J ends lost 1 base and 0 bases respectively, with 7 bases between them. CDR1 is LGHDT, CDR2 YNNKEL, per germline (reference sequence). CDR3 in DNA: TGTGCCAGCAGCCAAGTACAGGGCTCCTACGAGCAGTACTTC. This codes for CASSQVQGSYEQYF.

The V gene is TRBV28, the J gene TRBJ2-7; 7 bases line up with TRBD2. The V gene's germline CDR1 is MDHEN and CDR2 SYDVKM. The V and J ends lost 4 bases and 6 bases, in that order; junction bases with no gene match: 9. The length of the CDR3 is 14 residues. The CDR3 DNA sequence: TGTGCCAGCAGTTCCATGGCGGGGGTTAGCGAGCAGTACTTC. As protein: CASSSMAGVSEQYF.

The genes are TRBV19 and TRBJ1-3; D gene ambiguous. V gave up 7 bases and J gave up 0 bases, with 10 bases separating them. The CDR3 length is 14 residues. CDR1 is LNHDA and CDR2 is SQIVND in the germline V gene (reference sequence). The CDR3: CASTRRDSGNTIYF. The CDR3 nucleotides are TGTGCCAGTACACGGAGGGACTCTGGAAACACCATATATTTT.

This clonotype appeared many times. Relative to the germline gene, one junction end is altered; a read error may explain this. The chain links TRBV20-1 to TRBJ1-1, with TRBD1 as a possible D gene (5 bases). Germline V gene data show CDR1 as DFQATT and CDR2 as SNEGSKA (reference sequence). The CDR3 is made up of 13 amino acids. This chain's CDR3 is CSARGASYGEAFF. As DNA, the CDR3 is TGCAGTGCGAGAGGGGCCTCTTACGGTGAAGCTTTCTTT.